The clone carrying this TCR beta chain was counted a few times. Sequencing used immunoSEQ multiplex PCR; TCRdb keeps in-frame clones, though not all of them. The sample has about 46,000 clones, more than 70% seen once. CDR1 is LNHDA and CDR2 is SQIVND in the germline V gene (reference sequence). V shed 5 bases and J shed 2 bases, with 21 bases lying between them. The CDR3 length is 17 residues. This sample was included in a study of OX40 agonist ivuxolimab in advanced cancers. The specimen was CD4+ or CD8+ T cells sorted from blood, collected in a trial of the OX40 agonist ivuxolimab. The chain recombines TRBV19 with TRBJ2-5; D remains unclear. The clonotype was recovered from an adult with an advanced solid tumor such as melanoma, head and neck, liver or kidney cancer. The CDR3 DNA reads as TGTGCCAGTAGTCCCGTTACCGTAGCCCCGAGACAAGAGACCCAGTACTTC. It codes for CASSPVTVAPRQETQYF.